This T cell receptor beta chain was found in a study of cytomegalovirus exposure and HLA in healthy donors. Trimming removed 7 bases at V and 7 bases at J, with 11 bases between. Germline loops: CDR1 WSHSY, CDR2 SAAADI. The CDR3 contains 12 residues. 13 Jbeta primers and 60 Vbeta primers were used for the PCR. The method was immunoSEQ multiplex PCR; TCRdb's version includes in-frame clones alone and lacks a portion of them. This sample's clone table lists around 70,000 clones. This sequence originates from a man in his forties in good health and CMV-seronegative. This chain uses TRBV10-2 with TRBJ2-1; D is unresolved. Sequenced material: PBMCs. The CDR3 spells CASTPSLNEQFF. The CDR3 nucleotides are TGCGCCAGCACCCCATCGCTAAATGAGCAGTTCTTC.